Below are 9 T cell receptor beta chains sequenced from a single sample in a study of glioma-infiltrating T cells after dendritic cell vaccination. Only in-frame clones appear in the TCRdb table, and some are missing; sequencing was by immunoSEQ multiplex PCR. The profile covers about 76,000 clones, with around 87% appearing a single time and about 2.2% taken by the ten largest. Described time point: after dendritic cell vaccination, including at tumor progression/relapse. Here the sequenced sample was blood, taken after dendritic cell vaccination. The receptors derive from a human donor with glioblastoma.

The chain has TRBV6-5 and TRBJ1-1; 7 nucleotides match TRBD1. CDR3 length: 14 amino acids. Germline-derived CDR1 and CDR2 are MNHEY and SVGAGI. After removal of 0 bases from V and 4 bases from J, the junction contained 2 bases not matched to a gene. The CDR3 region is CASSYSTGSTEAFF. CDR3 DNA sequence: TGTGCCAGCAGTTACTCGACAGGGAGCACTGAAGCTTTCTTT.

The V gene is TRBV5-4, the J gene TRBJ2-7, with 7 bases identical to TRBD1. The CDR3 is 14 amino acids. V dropped 4 bases and J dropped 9; count of bases not matched to a gene: 13. Germline CDR1 SGHNT, CDR2 YYREEE (reference sequence). CDR3 residues: CASSRRQGTHGQYF. CDR3 in DNA: TGTGCCAGCAGCAGAAGACAGGGAACCCACGGGCAGTACTTC.

This clone was recorded once. The chain uses TRBV4-1 and TRBJ2-7; TRBD2 agrees at 8 bases. The trim removed 4 bases at V and 0 bases at J, leaving 14 bases unmatched. There are 18 residues in the CDR3. Per the germline V gene, CDR1 is MGHRA and CDR2 is YSYEKL. This CDR3 is CASSPYSPGGVSSYEQYF. The CDR3 DNA is TGCGCCAGCAGCCCGTACTCTCCGGGAGGGGTGAGCTCCTACGAGCAGTACTTC.

The genes are TRBV19 and TRBJ2-2; D might be TRBD2 (6 bases). The CDR3 contains 16 residues. CDR1 is LNHDA, CDR2 SQIVND, per germline (reference sequence). Trimming shortened V by 9 bases and J by 5 bases, and 22 bases separated the two germline ends. CDR3 nucleotide sequence: TGTGCCAGCACAGTTATGTGGGGGGTACAAACCGGGGAGCTGTTTTTT. This codes for CASTVMWGVQTGELFF.

This chain links TRBV7-9 with TRBJ2-2; TRBD1 matches at 8 bases. The CDR3 runs to 15 residues. With V trimmed by 7 bases and J by 3 bases, 7 bases remained unmatched. CDR1 is SEHNR, CDR2 FQNEAQ, per germline (reference sequence). The CDR3: CASIPGQVYTGELFF. The CDR3 coding sequence is TGTGCCAGCATCCCGGGACAGGTATACACCGGGGAGCTGTTTTTT.

This clone has a single count. The chain is built from TRBV9 and TRBJ1-1; TRBD1 matches 9 bases. The J segment lost 2 bases and the V segment lost 0 bases, leaving 2 bases of the junction unmatched. The germline CDR1 and CDR2 sequences are SGDLS and YYNGEE. This CDR3 contains 15 residues. In DNA, the CDR3 is TGTGCCAGCAGCGTAGAACAGGGGGCTAACACTGAAGCTTTCTTT. It specifies CASSVEQGANTEAFF.

The V and J genes are TRBV25-1 and TRBJ2-4, with 9 bases identical to TRBD2. The V gene's germline CDR1 is MGHDK and CDR2 SYGVNS. V was pared by 5 bases and J by 5 bases, with 7 bases of the junction left unmatched. There are 15 residues in the CDR3. The CDR3 DNA is TGTGCCAGCAGTCGGGTTAGCGGGAGCCAAAACATTCAGTACTTC. This translates into CASSRVSGSQNIQYF.

The chain joins TRBV5-6 to TRBJ2-7; 9 bases agree with TRBD2. The CDR3 is made up of 15 amino acids. CDR1 and CDR2 from the germline V gene are SGHDT and YYEEEE. V lost 3 bases, J lost 2 bases, and 6 bases stayed unmatched. The DNA of the CDR3 is TGTGCCAGCAGCTATGGACTAGCGCTAGCCTACGAGCAGTACTTC. Its translation: CASSYGLALAYEQYF.

The chain couples TRBV29-1 to TRBJ1-1; no definite D call. The CDR3 length is 13 residues. The germline V gene has CDR1 SQVTM and CDR2 ANQGSEA. Trimming took off 3 bases at V and 1 base at J, with 9 bases between the two ends. The CDR3 bases are TGCAGCGTTGACAGGAATTCGAACACTGAAGCTTTCTTT. Protein: CSVDRNSNTEAFF. Full variable domain (remainder filled in from reference TRBV29-1 and TRBJ1-1): SAVISQKPSRDICQRGTSLTIQCQVDSQVTMMFWYRQQPGQSLTLIATANQGSEATYESGFVIDKFPISRPNLTFSTLTVSNMSPEDSSIYLCSVDRNSNTEAFFGQGTRLTVV.